This TCR beta chain originates from a study of T cell repertoires in cytomegalovirus infection. Study findings and constraints: Adding up the frequency of public TCR beta families identified people who carried CMV plus the relevant HLA. Clonotypes of TCR beta that were HLA-C-restricted and CMV-specific dominated the ex vivo response.

The germline V gene has CDR1 DFQATT and CDR2 SNEGSKA (reference sequence). J gave up 3 bases and V 3 bases, and 5 bases lay outside the gene matches. This CDR3 is 14 amino acids long. One entry per CDR3 protein results from TCRdb running MiXCR on the reads. The sample has 450,000 to 650,000 distinct CDR3 sequences, 26% seen once. A word on this clonotype: The antigen remains undetermined.

This clonotype was sampled from a human donor in good health (CMV status not recorded). Some clones in this sample may be carry-over from other donors' samples. The chain couples TRBV20-1 to TRBJ1-2, with 9 bases fitting TRBD1. Sequenced sample: PBMCs. CDR3 sequence (DNA): TGCAGTGCTAGCAACAGGGGGCGGGACTATGGCTACACCTTC. Its translation: CSASNRGRDYGYTF.